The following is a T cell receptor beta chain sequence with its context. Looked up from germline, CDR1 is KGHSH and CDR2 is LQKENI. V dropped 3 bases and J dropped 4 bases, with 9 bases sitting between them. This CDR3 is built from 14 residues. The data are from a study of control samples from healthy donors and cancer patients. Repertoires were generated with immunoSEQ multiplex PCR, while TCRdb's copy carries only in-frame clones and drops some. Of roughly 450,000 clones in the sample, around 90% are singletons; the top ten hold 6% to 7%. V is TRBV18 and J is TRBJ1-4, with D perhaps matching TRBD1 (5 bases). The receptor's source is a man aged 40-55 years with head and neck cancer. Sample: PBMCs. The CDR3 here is CASSPQGFNEKLFF. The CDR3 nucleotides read TGTGCCAGCTCACCGCAGGGTTTTAATGAAAAACTGTTTTTT.